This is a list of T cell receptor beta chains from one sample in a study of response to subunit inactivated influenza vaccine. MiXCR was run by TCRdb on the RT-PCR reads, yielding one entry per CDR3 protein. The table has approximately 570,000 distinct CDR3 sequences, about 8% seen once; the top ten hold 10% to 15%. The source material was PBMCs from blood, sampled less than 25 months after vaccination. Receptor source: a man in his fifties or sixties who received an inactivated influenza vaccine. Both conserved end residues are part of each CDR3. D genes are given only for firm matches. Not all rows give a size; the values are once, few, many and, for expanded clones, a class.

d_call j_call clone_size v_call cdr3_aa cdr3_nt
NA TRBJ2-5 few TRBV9 CASSVGTQQETQYF TGTGCCAGCAGCGTGGGGACACAACAAGAGACCCAGTACTTC
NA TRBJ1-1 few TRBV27 CASSRVLNTEAFF TGTGCCAGCAGTAGGGTGTTGAACACTGAAGCTTTCTTT
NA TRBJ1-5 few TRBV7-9 CASSLETQPQHF TGTGCCAGCAGCTTAGAGACTCAGCCCCAGCATTTT
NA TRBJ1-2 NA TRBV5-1 CASSLRQASNYDYTF TGCGCCAGCAGCTTGAGACAGGCGTCTAACTATGACTACACCTTC
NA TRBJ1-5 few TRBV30 CACDSTYNQPQHF TGTGCCTGCGACAGCACCTACAATCAGCCCCAGCATTTT
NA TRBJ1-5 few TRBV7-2 CASSPGQNNQPQHF TGTGCCAGCAGCCCGGGACAAAACAATCAGCCCCAGCATTTT
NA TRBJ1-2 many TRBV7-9 CASSLAPYGYTF TGTGCCAGCAGCTTAGCGCCTTATGGCTACACCTTC
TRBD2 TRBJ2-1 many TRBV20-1 CSAASGGVNEQFF TGCAGTGCTGCCAGCGGGGGGGTCAATGAGCAGTTCTTC
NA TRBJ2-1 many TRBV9 CASSEGTHYNEQFF TGTGCCAGCAGCGAAGGGACCCACTACAATGAGCAGTTCTTC
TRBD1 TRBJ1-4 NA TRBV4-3 CASSQATVEWDRKEKLFF TGCGCCAGCAGCCAAGCAACTGTCGAATGGGACAGGAAAGAAAAACTGTTTTTT
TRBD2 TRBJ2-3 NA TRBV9 CASSVARAGGPGTQYF TGTGCCAGCAGCGTGGCAAGGGCGGGAGGGCCTGGTACGCAGTATTTT
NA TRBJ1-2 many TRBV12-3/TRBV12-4 CASSPAGNYGYTF TGTGCCAGCAGCCCCGCAGGGAACTATGGCTACACCTTC
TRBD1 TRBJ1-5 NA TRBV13 CASSFRDSEVQNQPQHF TGTGCCAGCAGCTTCCGGGACAGCGAGGTCCAAAACCAGCCCCAGCATTTT
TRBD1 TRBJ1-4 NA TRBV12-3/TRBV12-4 CASRTGGTTNEKLFF TGTGCCAGCAGGACAGGGGGTACAACTAATGAAAAACTGTTTTTT
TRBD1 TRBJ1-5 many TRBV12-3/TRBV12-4 CASRRTGGLLQPQHF TGTGCCAGCAGGCGAACAGGGGGCCTTTTGCAGCCCCAGCATTTT
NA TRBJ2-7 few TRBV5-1 CASSFGQLYDEQYF TGCGCCAGCAGCTTTGGACAGCTTTATGACGAGCAGTACTTC
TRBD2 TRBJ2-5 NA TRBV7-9 CASSTSGRETQYF TGTGCCAGCAGCACTAGCGGGAGAGAGACCCAGTACTTC
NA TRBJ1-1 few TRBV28 CASSFRDEAFF TGTGCCAGCAGTTTCCGGGATGAAGCTTTCTTT
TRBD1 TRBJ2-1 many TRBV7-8 CASSLAAGTGGTNEQFF TGTGCCAGCAGCTTAGCCGCTGGGACAGGGGGTACAAATGAGCAGTTCTTC
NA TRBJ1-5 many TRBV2 CASSEGDDNQPQHF TGTGCCAGCAGTGAGGGGGACGACAATCAGCCCCAGCATTTT
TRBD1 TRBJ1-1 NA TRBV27 CASSLGGQVNTEAFF TGTGCCAGCAGTTTAGGAGGACAGGTGAACACTGAAGCTTTCTTT
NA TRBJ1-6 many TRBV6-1 CASSATSRVDSPLHF TGTGCCAGCAGTGCCACCAGCAGGGTGGATTCACCCCTCCACTTT
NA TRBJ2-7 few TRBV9 CASSVSPLTYEQYF TGTGCCAGCAGCGTATCCCCCCTCACCTACGAGCAGTACTTC
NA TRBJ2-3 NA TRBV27 CASKWASTDTQYF TGTGCCAGCAAGTGGGCGAGCACAGATACGCAGTATTTT